The clone carrying this T cell receptor (beta chain) has only a few counts. With a J-beta primer mix and a sample-barcoded 5' primer, a second PCR ran 7 to 11 cycles. Each CDR3 protein is one row after TCRdb ran MiXCR on the 5' RACE reads. The sample lists more than 700,000 distinct CDR3 sequences, less than 70% occurring once. CDR3 length: 14 amino acids. The germline gives CDR1 MNHNY, CDR2 SVGAGI (reference sequence). Trimming left V 11 bases short and J 6 bases short, with 22 bases between. The sample is drawn from a study of blood T cells in healthy people across ages. The rearrangement uses TRBV6-6 and TRBJ1-2; D possibly corresponds to TRBD1 (5 bases). The sequence was obtained from an older man in good health. The specimen sequenced was blood. CDR3 residues: CALTRGPGMDGYTF. CDR3 DNA sequence: TGTGCCCTCACTCGGGGCCCGGGAATGGATGGCTACACCTTC.